These 15 T cell receptor beta chains share one sample of origin, sequenced in a study of OX40 agonist ivuxolimab in advanced cancers. The repertoire was sequenced with immunoSEQ multiplex PCR; TCRdb's copy has only in-frame clones and lacks some. The repertoire includes about 150,000 clones, approximately 94% of them detected once, and around 0.33% sits in the top ten. The sequences come from CD4+ or CD8+ T cells sorted from blood, collected in a trial of the OX40 agonist ivuxolimab. These receptors originate from an adult with an advanced solid tumor such as melanoma, head and neck, liver or kidney cancer.

In the case of this clone: This CDR3 is also generated by other DNA sequences in the sample. The rearrangement joins TRBV7-2 to TRBJ2-2, with D maybe TRBD2 (6 bases). Germline assignment: CDR1 SGHTA and CDR2 FQGNSA. The CDR3 has 15 amino acids. The V and J ends lost 0 bases and 6 bases respectively, with 11 bases between them. CDR3 in DNA: TGTGCCAGCAGCTTAGCGTCGGGGGTCCCCGGGGAGCTGTTTTTT. This codes for CASSLASGVPGELFF. The full variable domain, its missing parts supplied by reference TRBV7-2 and TRBJ2-2, is GAGVSQSPSNKVTEKGKDVELRCDPISGHTALYWYRQSLGQGLEFLIYFQGNSAPDKSGLPSDRFSAERTGGSVSTLTIQRTQQEDSAVYLCASSLASGVPGELFFGEGSRLTVL.

The chain has TRBV5-1 and TRBJ2-3, with unresolved D. Trimming removed 5 bases from V and 2 bases from J, with 6 bases in between. The germline CDR1 and CDR2 sequences are SGHRS and YFSETQ. The CDR3 loop spans 12 amino acids. In DNA, the CDR3 is TGCGCCAGCAGGAGAGACACAGATACGCAGTATTTT. This codes for CASRRDTDTQYF.

The chain has TRBV6-1 and TRBJ1-4; 8 bases match TRBD1. Losses at the gene ends were 4 bases for V and 7 bases for J; bases not matched to a gene: 11. This CDR3 comprises 16 residues. From germline, CDR1 is MNHNS and CDR2 SASEGT. CDR3 in amino acids: CASSASRGRPAEKLFF. DNA of the CDR3: TGTGCCAGCAGTGCAAGCAGGGGGCGCCCGGCTGAAAAACTGTTTTTT.

In its sample, this clone was seen once. V gene TRBV18 combines with J gene TRBJ2-7; D possibly corresponds to TRBD1 (5 bases). The germline V gene has CDR1 KGHSH and CDR2 LQKENI. With 0 bases removed from V and 3 bases from J, the gap between germline ends came to 15 bases. CDR3 length: 16 residues. CDR3 loop: CASSPPNGHLVYEQYF. CDR3 DNA sequence: TGTGCCAGCTCACCACCGAACGGACATCTTGTCTACGAGCAGTACTTC.

This rearrangement joins TRBV25-1 to TRBJ2-5, with 9 bases fitting TRBD1. Losses at the gene ends were 4 bases for V and 3 bases for J; bases not matched to a gene: 9. Germline assignment: CDR1 MGHDK and CDR2 SYGVNS. CDR3 length: 16 amino acids. In nucleotides, the CDR3 is TGTGCCAGCAGTGCATACACCGGACAGGGGAAAGAGACCCAGTACTTC. It translates to CASSAYTGQGKETQYF.

This chain links TRBV19 with TRBJ1-2; D perhaps matches TRBD1 (5 bases). The CDR3 loop spans 16 amino acids. Germline loops: CDR1 LNHDA, CDR2 SQIVND (reference sequence). V was clipped by 6 bases and J by 4 bases, with 21 bases between them. The CDR3 DNA follows: TGTGCCAGTAGGGATTGGGCGGGGACGGGCGGCTATGGCTACACCTTC. This encodes CASRDWAGTGGYGYTF.

The V and J genes are TRBV5-6 and TRBJ1-5, with TRBD1 matching over 9 bases. CDR3 length: 16 residues. CDR1 and CDR2 from the germline V gene are SGHDT and YYEEEE. The junction had 9 bases not matched to a gene; V was cut back by 1 base and J by 7 bases. This chain's CDR3 is CASSLKGTGLGQPQHF. DNA for the CDR3: TGTGCCAGCAGCTTGAAAGGGACAGGGTTGGGCCAGCCCCAGCATTTT.

Written as DNA, the CDR3 is TGTGCCAGTAGTATAGATAGAGACTCTGGAAACACCATATATTTT. This sequence encodes CASSIDRDSGNTIYF. V usage is TRBV19 and J usage is TRBJ1-3, with D hard to call. V gave up 0 bases and J gave up 0 bases, with 6 bases separating them. Germline V gene sequence: CDR1 LNHDA, CDR2 SQIVND (reference sequence). The length of the CDR3 is 15 residues.

V is TRBV4-3 and J is TRBJ1-2; D call uncertain. CDR1 is LGHNA, CDR2 YSLEER, per germline. This CDR3 has 18 residues. Deletions cut 0 bases from V and 0 bases from J, with 17 bases between. CDR3 coding DNA: TGCGCCAGCAGCCAAGATCCCGAACCCCAGGTAGCTAACTATGGCTACACCTTC. Protein product: CASSQDPEPQVANYGYTF.

V usage is TRBV18 and J usage is TRBJ1-2; 9 bases line up with TRBD1. Germline V CDR1 and CDR2: KGHSH, LQKENI. Trimming at V came to 3 bases and at J to 4 bases, leaving 6 bases not matched to a gene. This CDR3 comprises 15 residues. CDR3 DNA: TGTGCCAGCTCACCTCCCGGGACAGGGAGCTATGGCTACACCTTC. Translated: CASSPPGTGSYGYTF. The full variable domain, with the rest looked up from reference TRBV18 and TRBJ1-2, is NAGVMQNPRHLVRRRGQEARLRCSPMKGHSHVYWYRQLPEEGLKFMVYLQKENIIDESGMPKERFSAEFPKEGPSILRIQQVVRGDSAAYFCASSPPGTGSYGYTFGSGTRLTVV.

V gene TRBV7-2 combines with J gene TRBJ2-4, with 7 positions matching TRBD1. The V gene's germline CDR1 is SGHTA and CDR2 FQGNSA. Trimming at V came to 5 bases and at J to 7 bases, leaving 5 bases not matched to a gene. CDR3 length: 13 residues. DNA of the CDR3: TGTGCCAGCAGCCGAGACAGGGAGAACATTCAGTACTTC. As protein: CASSRDRENIQYF.

CDR3 nucleotide sequence: TGTGCCAGCAGCACTACCGGGACAGGGGGCATCGAGCAGTACTTC. As protein: CASSTTGTGGIEQYF. The V and J genes are TRBV7-2 and TRBJ2-7; 12 bases are a match to TRBD1. The germline V gene encodes CDR1 SGHTA and CDR2 FQGNSA. The CDR3 spans 15 residues. Trimming took 5 bases from V and 6 from J; bases not matched to a gene: 8.

This clone was seen just once. The V call is TRBV6-1, the J call TRBJ1-1; 12 bases are a match to TRBD1. V was pared by 2 bases and J by 14 bases, with 9 bases of the junction left unmatched. Germline loops: CDR1 MNHNS, CDR2 SASEGT. This CDR3 spans 14 amino acids. This CDR3 is CASSEYGTGGIGFF. As DNA, the CDR3 is TGTGCCAGCAGTGAATATGGGACAGGGGGCATTGGGTTCTTT.

This chain joins TRBV5-1 and TRBJ2-2, with D unresolved. Trimming took off 2 bases at V and 2 bases at J, with 13 bases between the two ends. This CDR3 has 16 residues. In germline, CDR1 is SGHRS, CDR2 YFSETQ. This CDR3 is CASSLSVQSNTGELFF. For the CDR3, the DNA is TGCGCCAGCAGCTTAAGTGTACAGTCCAACACCGGGGAGCTGTTTTTT.

The chain uses TRBV5-1 and TRBJ2-1; 11 bases align to TRBD1. The CDR3 spans 16 residues. The V segment lost 1 base and the J segment 8 bases; nucleotides outside the gene matches: 8. The germline V gene encodes CDR1 SGHRS and CDR2 YFSETQ. This chain's CDR3 is CASSLTPGQGGDEQFF. The CDR3 DNA follows: TGCGCCAGCAGCTTGACCCCGGGACAGGGGGGTGATGAGCAGTTCTTC.